The 2 T cell receptor beta chains below all came from one sample that was sequenced in a study of OX40 agonist ivuxolimab in advanced cancers. Method: immunoSEQ multiplex PCR; TCRdb's copy keeps in-frame clones and lacks some. The table records 100,000 to 150,000 clones, around 90% of them present only once. The specimen comprised CD4+ or CD8+ T cells sorted from blood, sampled in a trial of the OX40 agonist ivuxolimab. The receptors derive from an adult with an advanced solid tumor such as melanoma, head and neck, liver or kidney cancer.

This clone was found once. The chain employs TRBV28 and TRBJ2-5; D possibly corresponds to TRBD1 (6 bases). This CDR3 contains 16 residues. The germline V and J ends were trimmed by 4 bases and 0 bases, with 15 bases remaining between them. CDR1 is MDHEN, CDR2 SYDVKM, per germline. The CDR3 sequence is CASSSLGHSYQETQYF. In nucleotides, the CDR3 is TGTGCCAGCAGTTCCCTGGGACATTCGTACCAAGAGACCCAGTACTTC.

This chain links TRBV28 with TRBJ1-2, with D possibly TRBD1 on 5 matching bases. Between the trimmed V and J ends, which lost 7 bases and 8 bases, there was a span of 11 bases. Germline assignment: CDR1 MDHEN and CDR2 SYDVKM. The CDR3 has 11 residues. The CDR3 region has the DNA TGTGCCAGCAAGACCGGGGCCGGCTACACCTTC. The encoded protein is CASKTGAGYTF.